This T cell receptor beta chain is drawn from a study of blood T cell repertoires in COVID-19. Study-wide background: Whether acute or convalescent, the COVID-19 samples came from the United States, Italy and Spain. The cDNA or gDNA used as material had been derived from T cells, B-cell-depleted T cells, or PBMCs.

The CDR3 consists of 15 residues. The germline gives CDR1 ENHRY, CDR2 SYGVKD. Trimming took 0 bases from V and 0 from J, leaving 8 bases between them. Per the original data handling: Amplified reference gene primers provided the basis for estimating nucleated cell counts. Only in-frame clones appear in the TCRdb table, and some are missing; sequencing was by immunoSEQ multiplex PCR. V, J and clone size reflect that table, while D and trimming were determined from the DNA. The sample consists of 120,000 or so clones, around 90% of them appearing once. The J gene is TRBJ1-1, the V gene TRBV10-3, with no clear D. The clonotype originates from a human donor in a cohort sampled during active COVID-19. Sequenced sample: peripheral blood. The CDR3 nucleotides are TGTGCCATCAGTGAGTCTCGGGAAATGAACACTGAAGCTTTCTTT. As protein: CAISESREMNTEAFF.